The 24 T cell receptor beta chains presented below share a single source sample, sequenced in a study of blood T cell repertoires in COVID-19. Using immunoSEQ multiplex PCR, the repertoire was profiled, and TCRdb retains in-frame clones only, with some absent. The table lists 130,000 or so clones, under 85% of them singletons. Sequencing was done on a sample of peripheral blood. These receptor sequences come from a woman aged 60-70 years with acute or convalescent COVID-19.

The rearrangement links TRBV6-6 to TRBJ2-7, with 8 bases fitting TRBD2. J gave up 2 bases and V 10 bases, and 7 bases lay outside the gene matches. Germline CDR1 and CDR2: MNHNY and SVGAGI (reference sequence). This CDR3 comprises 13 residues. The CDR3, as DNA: TGTGCCACCACCCCAGCGGGGGCCTACGAGCAGTACTTC. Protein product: CATTPAGAYEQYF.

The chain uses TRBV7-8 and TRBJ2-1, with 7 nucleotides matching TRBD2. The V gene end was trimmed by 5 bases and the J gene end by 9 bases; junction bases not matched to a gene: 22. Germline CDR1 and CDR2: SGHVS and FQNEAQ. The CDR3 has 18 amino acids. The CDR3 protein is CASSRDIAGLPSGTEQFF. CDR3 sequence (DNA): TGTGCCAGCAGCCGAGATATAGCGGGCCTTCCCAGCGGAACTGAGCAGTTCTTC.

The chain's CDR3 is CASSLSWGEGYTF. The DNA of the CDR3 is TGTGCCAGCAGTTTATCGTGGGGCGAAGGCTACACCTTC. The chain is built from TRBV28 and TRBJ1-2, with D tentatively TRBD1 (5 bases). The germline V gene encodes CDR1 MDHEN and CDR2 SYDVKM. V lost 1 base, J lost 8 bases, and 11 bases lay in between. This CDR3 comprises 13 residues.

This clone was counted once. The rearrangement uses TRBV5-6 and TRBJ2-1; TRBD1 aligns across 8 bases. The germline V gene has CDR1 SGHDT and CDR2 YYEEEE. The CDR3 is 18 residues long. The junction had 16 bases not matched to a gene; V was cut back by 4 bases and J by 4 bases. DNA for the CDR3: TGTGCCAGCAGCGCCGCCAGTCTCGACAGGGGCCCTTACAATGAGCAGTTCTTC. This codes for CASSAASLDRGPYNEQFF.

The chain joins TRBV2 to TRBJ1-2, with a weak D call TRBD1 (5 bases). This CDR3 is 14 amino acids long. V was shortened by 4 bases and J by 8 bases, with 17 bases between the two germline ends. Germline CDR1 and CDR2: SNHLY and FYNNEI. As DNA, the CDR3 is TGTGCCAGCAGTGCCGGGACGGGGGTAAGAGGCTACACCTTC. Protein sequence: CASSAGTGVRGYTF.

The CDR3 is CASSLESVGTAGLGSYEQYF. The CDR3 DNA reads TGCGCCAGCAGCTTGGAATCCGTCGGGACAGCCGGATTAGGGTCCTACGAGCAGTACTTC. V usage is TRBV5-1 and J usage is TRBJ2-7; 7 bases are a match to TRBD1. Germline V lookup: CDR1 SGHRS, CDR2 YFSETQ. V gave up 0 bases and J gave up 1 base; unmatched junction bases: 19. CDR3 length equals 20 residues.

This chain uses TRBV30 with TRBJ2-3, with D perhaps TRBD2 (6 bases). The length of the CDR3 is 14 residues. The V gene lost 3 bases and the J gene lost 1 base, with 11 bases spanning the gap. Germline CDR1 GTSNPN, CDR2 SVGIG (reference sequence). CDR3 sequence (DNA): TGTGCCTGGAGCCCCCCGGGAGGCACAGATACGCAGTATTTT. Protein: CAWSPPGGTDTQYF.

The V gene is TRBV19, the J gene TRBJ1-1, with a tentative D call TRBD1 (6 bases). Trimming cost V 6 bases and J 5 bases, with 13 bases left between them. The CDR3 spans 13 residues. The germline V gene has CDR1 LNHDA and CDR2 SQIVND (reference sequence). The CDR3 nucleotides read TGTGCCAGTAGGTACGACAGGCGGACTGAAGCTTTCTTT. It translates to CASRYDRRTEAFF.

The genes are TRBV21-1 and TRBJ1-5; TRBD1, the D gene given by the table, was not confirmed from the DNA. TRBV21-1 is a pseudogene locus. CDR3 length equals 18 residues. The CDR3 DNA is TGTGCCAGCACCTCCATGGGGACAGGGGGTTTAGGCAATCAGCCCCAGCATTTT. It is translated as CASTSMGTGGLGNQPQHF.

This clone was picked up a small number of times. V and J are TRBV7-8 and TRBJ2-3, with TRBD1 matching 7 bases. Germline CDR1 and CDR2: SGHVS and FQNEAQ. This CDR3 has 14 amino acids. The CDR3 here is CATQGQTYTDTQYF. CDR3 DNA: TGTGCGACCCAGGGACAGACTTACACAGATACGCAGTATTTT.

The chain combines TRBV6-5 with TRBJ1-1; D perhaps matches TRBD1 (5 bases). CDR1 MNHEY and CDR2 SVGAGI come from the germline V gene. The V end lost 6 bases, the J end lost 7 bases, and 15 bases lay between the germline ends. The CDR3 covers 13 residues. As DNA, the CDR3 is TGTGCCAGCAGCCTCCACGGCAGGGTTGAAGCTTTCTTT. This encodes CASSLHGRVEAFF.

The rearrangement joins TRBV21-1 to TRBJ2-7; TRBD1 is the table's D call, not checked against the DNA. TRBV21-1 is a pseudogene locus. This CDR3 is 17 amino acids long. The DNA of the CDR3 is TGTGCCAGCAGCGAAAGGGAAGCGGGACAGGGAGCGGGGGAGCAGTACGTC. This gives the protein CASSEREAGQGAGEQYV.

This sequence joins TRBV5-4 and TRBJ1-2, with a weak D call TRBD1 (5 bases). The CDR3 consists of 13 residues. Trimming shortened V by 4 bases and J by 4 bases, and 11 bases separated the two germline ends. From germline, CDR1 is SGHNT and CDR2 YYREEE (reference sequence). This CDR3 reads CASSQGSIYGYTF. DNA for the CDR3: TGTGCCAGCAGCCAGGGAAGCATCTATGGCTACACCTTC.

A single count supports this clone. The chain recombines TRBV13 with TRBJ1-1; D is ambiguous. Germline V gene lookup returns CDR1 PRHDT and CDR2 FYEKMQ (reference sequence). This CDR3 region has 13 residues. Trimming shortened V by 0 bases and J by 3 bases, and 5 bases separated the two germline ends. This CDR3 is CASSLGPDTEAFF. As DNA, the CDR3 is TGTGCCAGCAGCTTAGGGCCGGACACTGAAGCTTTCTTT.

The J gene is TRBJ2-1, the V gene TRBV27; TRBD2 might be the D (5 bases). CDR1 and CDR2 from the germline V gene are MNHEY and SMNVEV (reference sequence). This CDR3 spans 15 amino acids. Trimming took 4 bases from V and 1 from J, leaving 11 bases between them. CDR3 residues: CASSSGRNSYNEQFF. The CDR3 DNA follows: TGTGCCAGCAGTTCGGGAAGAAATTCCTACAATGAGCAGTTCTTC.

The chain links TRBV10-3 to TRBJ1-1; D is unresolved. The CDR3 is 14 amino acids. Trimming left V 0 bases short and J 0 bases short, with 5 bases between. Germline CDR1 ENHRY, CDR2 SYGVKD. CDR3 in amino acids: CAISESALNTEAFF. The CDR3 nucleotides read TGTGCCATCAGTGAGTCAGCGCTGAACACTGAAGCTTTCTTT.

The CDR3 reads CASSPYGDTGELFF. The CDR3 nucleotides read TGTGCCAGCAGCCCGTACGGAGACACCGGGGAGCTGTTTTTT. J is TRBJ2-2 and V is TRBV7-3; D remains ambiguous. CDR3 length equals 14 residues. Germline V gene data show CDR1 as SGHTA and CDR2 as FQGTGA. V lost 5 bases, J lost 3 bases, and 10 bases lay in between.

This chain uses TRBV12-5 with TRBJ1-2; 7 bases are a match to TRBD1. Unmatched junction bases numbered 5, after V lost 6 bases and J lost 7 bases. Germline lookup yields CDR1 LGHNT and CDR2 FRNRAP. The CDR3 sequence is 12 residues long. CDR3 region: CASGTGSGGYTF. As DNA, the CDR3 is TGTGCTAGTGGGACAGGGAGCGGTGGCTACACCTTC.

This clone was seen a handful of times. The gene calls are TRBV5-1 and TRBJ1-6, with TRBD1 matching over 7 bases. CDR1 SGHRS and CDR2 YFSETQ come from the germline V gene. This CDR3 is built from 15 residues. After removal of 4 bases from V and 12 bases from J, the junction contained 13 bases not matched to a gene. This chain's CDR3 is CASSVVPTGPLPLHF. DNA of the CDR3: TGCGCCAGCAGCGTTGTGCCGACAGGGCCTTTACCCCTCCACTTT.

Here the CDR3 reads CASALLRDFNEQFF. The CDR3 coding sequence is TGCGCCAGCGCGCTCCTCCGGGACTTCAATGAGCAGTTCTTC. The chain couples TRBV5-1 to TRBJ2-1, with a weak D call TRBD2 (6 bases). The CDR3 is 14 residues long. Germline CDR1 and CDR2: SGHRS and YFSETQ. V lost 7 bases to trimming and J lost 6 bases, with 17 bases between them.

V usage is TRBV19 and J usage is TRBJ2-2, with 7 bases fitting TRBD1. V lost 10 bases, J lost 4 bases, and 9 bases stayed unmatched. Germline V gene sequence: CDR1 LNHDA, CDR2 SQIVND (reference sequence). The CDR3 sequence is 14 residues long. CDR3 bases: TGTGCCACCTCAGAAGGGGGCGCCACCGGGGAGCTGTTTTTT. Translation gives CATSEGGATGELFF.

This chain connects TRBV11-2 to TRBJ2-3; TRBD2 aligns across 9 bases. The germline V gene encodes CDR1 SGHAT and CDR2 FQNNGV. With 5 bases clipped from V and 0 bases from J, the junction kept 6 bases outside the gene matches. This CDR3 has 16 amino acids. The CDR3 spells CASSALLAGSTDTQYF. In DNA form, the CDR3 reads TGTGCCAGCAGCGCCCTTCTAGCGGGGAGCACAGATACGCAGTATTTT.

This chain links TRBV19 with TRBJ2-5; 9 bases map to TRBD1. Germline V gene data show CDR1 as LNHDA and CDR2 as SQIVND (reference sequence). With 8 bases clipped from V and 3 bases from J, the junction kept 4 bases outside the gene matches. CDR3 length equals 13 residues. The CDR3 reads CASGGQGKETQYF. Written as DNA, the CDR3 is TGTGCCAGTGGCGGACAGGGGAAAGAGACCCAGTACTTC.

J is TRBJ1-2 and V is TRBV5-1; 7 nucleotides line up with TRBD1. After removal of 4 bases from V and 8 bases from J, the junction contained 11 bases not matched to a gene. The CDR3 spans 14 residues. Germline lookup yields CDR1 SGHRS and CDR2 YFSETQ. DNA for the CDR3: TGCGCCAGCAGCGCATCGTCTACAGGGGACGGCTACACCTTC. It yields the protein CASSASSTGDGYTF.